Following are 3 T cell receptor beta chains from one sample sequenced in a study of blood T cell repertoires in COVID-19. Assay used: immunoSEQ multiplex PCR; TCRdb lists only in-frame clones, some missing. This table has 250,000 or so clones, about 83% appearing once. Sequenced sample: peripheral blood. These receptors were taken from a man aged 30 to 45 who had recovered from COVID-19.

This clone was detected a few times. The chain carries TRBV10-2 and TRBJ2-2; D ambiguous. V was cut by 7 bases and J by 6 bases, with 9 bases left in between. The CDR3 extends over 12 amino acids. Germline CDR1 WSHSY, CDR2 SAAADI. CDR3 nucleotides: TGCGCCAGCAAACGAGAACCCGGGGAGCTGTTTTTT. Translated: CASKREPGELFF.

This clone has only one observation. This chain links TRBV2 with TRBJ2-7, with D possibly matching TRBD1 (5 bases). Germline V gives CDR1 SNHLY, CDR2 FYNNEI. The CDR3 loop spans 13 amino acids. The ends were cut back, 2 bases at V and 4 bases at J, with 9 bases in the middle. CDR3 region: CASSEQGRYEQYF. CDR3 nucleotides: TGTGCCAGCAGTGAACAGGGTCGGTACGAGCAGTACTTC.

The chain combines TRBV2 with TRBJ2-7; no definite D call. Germline V gene sequence: CDR1 SNHLY, CDR2 FYNNEI. The CDR3 runs to 10 residues. The V end was cut by 7 bases, the J end by 5 bases, with 6 bases between. As DNA, the CDR3 is TGTGCCAGCATAAGCAACGAGCAGTACTTC. Protein sequence: CASISNEQYF.